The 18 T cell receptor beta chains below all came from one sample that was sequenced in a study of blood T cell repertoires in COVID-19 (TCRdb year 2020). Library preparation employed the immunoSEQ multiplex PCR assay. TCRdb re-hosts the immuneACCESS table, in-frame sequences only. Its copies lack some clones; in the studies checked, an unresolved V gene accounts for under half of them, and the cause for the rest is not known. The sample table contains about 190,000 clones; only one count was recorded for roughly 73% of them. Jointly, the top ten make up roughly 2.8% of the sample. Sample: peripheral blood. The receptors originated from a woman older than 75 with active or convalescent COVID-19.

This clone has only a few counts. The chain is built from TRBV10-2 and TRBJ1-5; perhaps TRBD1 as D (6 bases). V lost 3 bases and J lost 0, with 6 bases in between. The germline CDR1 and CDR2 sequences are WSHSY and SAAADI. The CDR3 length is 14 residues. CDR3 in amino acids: CASSEQGSNQPQHF. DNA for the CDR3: TGCGCCAGCAGTGAACAGGGTAGCAATCAGCCCCAGCATTTT.

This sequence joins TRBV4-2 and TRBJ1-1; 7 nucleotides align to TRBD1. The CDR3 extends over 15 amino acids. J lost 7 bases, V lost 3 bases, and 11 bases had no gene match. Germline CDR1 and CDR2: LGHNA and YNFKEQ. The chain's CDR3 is CASSQGRQGLGEAFF. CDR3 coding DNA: TGTGCCAGCAGCCAGGGGCGACAGGGACTCGGTGAAGCTTTCTTT.

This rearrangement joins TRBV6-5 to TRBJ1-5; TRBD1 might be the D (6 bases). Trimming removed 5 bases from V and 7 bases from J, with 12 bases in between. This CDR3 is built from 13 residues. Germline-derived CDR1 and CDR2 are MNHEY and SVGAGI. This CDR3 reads CASSPQGRQPQHF. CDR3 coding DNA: TGTGCCAGCAGTCCCCAGGGGCGACAGCCCCAGCATTTT.

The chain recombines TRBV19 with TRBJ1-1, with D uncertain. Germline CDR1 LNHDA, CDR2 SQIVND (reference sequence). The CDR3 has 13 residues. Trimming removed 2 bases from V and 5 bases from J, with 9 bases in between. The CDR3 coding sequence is TGTGCCAGTAGTATACTAGCAAGGACTGAAGCTTTCTTT. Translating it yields CASSILARTEAFF.

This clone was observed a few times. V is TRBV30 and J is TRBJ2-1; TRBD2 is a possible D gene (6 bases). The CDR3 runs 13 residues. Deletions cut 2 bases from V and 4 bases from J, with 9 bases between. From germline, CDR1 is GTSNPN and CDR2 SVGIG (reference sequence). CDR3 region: CAWSIGGYNEQFF. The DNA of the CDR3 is TGTGCCTGGAGTATCGGAGGGTACAATGAGCAGTTCTTC.

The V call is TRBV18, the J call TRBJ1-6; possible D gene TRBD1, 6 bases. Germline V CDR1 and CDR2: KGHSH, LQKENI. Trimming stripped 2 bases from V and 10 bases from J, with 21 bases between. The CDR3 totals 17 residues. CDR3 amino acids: CASSPGSGGWADSPLHF. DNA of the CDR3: TGTGCCAGCTCACCAGGGAGCGGGGGCTGGGCGGACTCACCCCTCCACTTT.

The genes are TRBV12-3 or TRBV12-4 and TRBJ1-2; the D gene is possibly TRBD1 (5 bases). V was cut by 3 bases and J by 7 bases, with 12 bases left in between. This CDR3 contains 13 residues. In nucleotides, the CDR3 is TGTGCCAGCAGTTTCGGGGGAGGCGGTGGCTACACCTTC. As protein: CASSFGGGGGYTF.

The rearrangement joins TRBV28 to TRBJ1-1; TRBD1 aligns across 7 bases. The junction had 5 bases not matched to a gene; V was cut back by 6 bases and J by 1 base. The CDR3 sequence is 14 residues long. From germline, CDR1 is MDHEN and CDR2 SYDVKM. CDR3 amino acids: CASRSTGSNTEAFF. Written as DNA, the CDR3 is TGTGCCAGCAGGTCGACAGGGTCGAACACTGAAGCTTTCTTT.

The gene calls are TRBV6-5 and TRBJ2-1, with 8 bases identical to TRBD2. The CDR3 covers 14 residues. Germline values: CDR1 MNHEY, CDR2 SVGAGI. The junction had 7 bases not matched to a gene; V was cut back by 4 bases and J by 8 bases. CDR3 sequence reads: CASSLGLAGDEQFF. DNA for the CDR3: TGTGCCAGCAGTTTAGGACTAGCAGGGGATGAGCAGTTCTTC.

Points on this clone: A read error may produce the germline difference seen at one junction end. This CDR3 reads CASTYPGKTGELFF. In nucleotides, the CDR3 is TGTGCCAGCACTTACCCGGGGAAGACCGGGGAGCTGTTTTTT. The chain combines TRBV6-2 or TRBV6-3 with TRBJ2-2; weak D call: TRBD2 (5 bases). This CDR3 spans 14 amino acids. The germline CDR1 and CDR2 sequences are MNHEY and SVGEGT.

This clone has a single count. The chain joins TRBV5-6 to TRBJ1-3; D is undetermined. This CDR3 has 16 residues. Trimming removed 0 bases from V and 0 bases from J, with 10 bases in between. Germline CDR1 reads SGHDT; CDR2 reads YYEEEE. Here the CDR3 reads CASSLGSGFSGNTIYF. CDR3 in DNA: TGTGCCAGCAGCTTGGGTTCAGGCTTCTCTGGAAACACCATATATTTT.

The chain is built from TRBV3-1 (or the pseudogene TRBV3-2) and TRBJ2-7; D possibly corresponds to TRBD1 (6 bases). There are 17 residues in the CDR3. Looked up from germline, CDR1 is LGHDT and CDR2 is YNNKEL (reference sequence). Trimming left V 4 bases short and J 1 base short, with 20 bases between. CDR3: CASSLPYRVIESYEQYF. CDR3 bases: TGTGCCAGCAGCCTCCCGTACAGGGTTATCGAATCCTACGAGCAGTACTTC.

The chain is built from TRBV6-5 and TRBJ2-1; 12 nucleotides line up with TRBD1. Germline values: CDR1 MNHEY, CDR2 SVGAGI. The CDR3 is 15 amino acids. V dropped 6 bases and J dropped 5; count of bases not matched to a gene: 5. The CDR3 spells CASRTRDRGHNEQFF. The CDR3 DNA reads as TGTGCCAGCAGAACCCGGGACAGGGGGCACAATGAGCAGTTCTTC.

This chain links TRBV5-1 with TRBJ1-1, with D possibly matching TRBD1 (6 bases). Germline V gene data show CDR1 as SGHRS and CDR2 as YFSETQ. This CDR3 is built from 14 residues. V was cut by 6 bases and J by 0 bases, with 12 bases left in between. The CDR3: CASTRDTLNTEAFF. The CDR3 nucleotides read TGCGCCAGCACCCGGGACACCTTGAACACTGAAGCTTTCTTT.

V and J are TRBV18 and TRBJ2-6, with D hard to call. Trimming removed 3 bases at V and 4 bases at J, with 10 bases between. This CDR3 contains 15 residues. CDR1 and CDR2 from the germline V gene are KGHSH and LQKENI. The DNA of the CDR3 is TGTGCCAGCTCACCGGTTGTTGCGGGGGCCAACGTCCTGACTTTC. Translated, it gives CASSPVVAGANVLTF.

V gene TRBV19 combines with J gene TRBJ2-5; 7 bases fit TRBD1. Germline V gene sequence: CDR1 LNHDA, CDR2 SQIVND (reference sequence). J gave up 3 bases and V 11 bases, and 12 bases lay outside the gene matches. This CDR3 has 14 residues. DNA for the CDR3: TGTGCCGCCGCCCCCCGGGACAGAAAAGAGACCCAGTACTTC. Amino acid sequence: CAAAPRDRKETQYF.

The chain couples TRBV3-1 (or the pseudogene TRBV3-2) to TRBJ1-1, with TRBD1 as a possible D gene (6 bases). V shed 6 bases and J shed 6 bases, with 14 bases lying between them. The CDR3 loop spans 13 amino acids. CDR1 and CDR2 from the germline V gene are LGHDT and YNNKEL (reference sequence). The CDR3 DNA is TGTGCCAGCAGTGGGCGAGGGGGTGCTGAAGCTTTCTTT. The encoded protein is CASSGRGGAEAFF.

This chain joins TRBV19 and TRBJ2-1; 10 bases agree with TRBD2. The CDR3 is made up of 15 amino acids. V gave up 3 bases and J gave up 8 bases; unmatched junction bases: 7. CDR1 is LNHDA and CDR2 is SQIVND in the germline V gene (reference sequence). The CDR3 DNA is TGTGCCAGTAGTATCTCGGGACTAGCGATCTATGAGCAGTTCTTC. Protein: CASSISGLAIYEQFF.